This T cell receptor beta chain was found in a study of blood T cell repertoires in COVID-19 (dated by TCRdb to 2019 to 2021). Regarding the complete study: Samples covering the acute and convalescent phases of COVID-19 were provided by collaborators in the United States, Italy and Spain. The prospective study material was composed of cDNA or gDNA derived from T cells, B-cell-depleted T cells, or PBMCs. The dataset comprised deeply sampled blood TCRbeta repertoires from subjects exposed to, actively infected with, or recovered from COVID-19. A freely available public database, intended as a resource for researchers studying the immune response to SARS-CoV-2, is where the repertoires were released. The samples were drawn from the first 160 participants of the ongoing ImmuneRACE study and from more than 1,000 subjects provided by 6 global collaborators. Sample metadata almost always included a de-identified subject ID, COVID-19 status, age in years and sex. Where available, HLA class I and class II types were taken from metadata supplied by the sample provider and were not determined by assay-based typing. Broader findings and caveats from the paper: How much clinical and demographic metadata was included differed by source and by participant, and the metadata was provided uncurated.

TCRbeta CDR3 regions were amplified from genomic DNA using the immunoSEQ Assay, a bias-controlled multiplex PCR. Regarding the original processing steps: The number of nucleated cells in each sample was estimated by amplification of reference gene primers within the assay. To quantify the absolute abundance of each unique TCRbeta CDR3 rearrangement, sequence reads were collapsed and filtered. For each sample, productive Simpson clonality was calculated as the square root of Simpson's diversity index over productive rearrangements. Here the immuneACCESS table is served through TCRdb, limited to in-frame sequences with V and J called. Missing clones are a known gap in these copies; in checked studies unresolved V genes cover under half, and the rest lacks a known reason. V and J calls and clone size are copied from that table; D and trimming were computed from the DNA. In all, the sample holds 200,000 to 250,000 clones, and roughly 85% of those were seen once. The ten largest clones take up approximately 4% of the sample.

The CDR3 goes from the cysteine to the phenylalanine over 15 residues. Only the CDR3 DNA is retained, 45 bases long and in frame from the first base. Between the V and J ends, shortened by 4 bases and 2 bases respectively, the junction contains 12 bases. As encoded in the germline V gene, CDR1 is MRHNA while CDR2 is SNTAGT. Notes on this clone: The clone's antigen remains unknown. No quality values exist for individual bases; no much larger clone is one base distant.

Whole blood was collected in K2EDTA tubes by collaborating institutions according to the institutions' own protocols. For TCRbeta analysis, collaborators shipped samples as frozen whole blood, isolated PBMCs, or DNA extracted from either of those sample types. The V and J segments used are TRBV6-4 and TRBJ1-5, with the identity of the D gene unclear. The receptor comes from a woman of 80 years or more with acute or convalescent COVID-19. The sequenced sample was peripheral blood. The CDR3 protein sequence reads: CASSAGHDGNQPQHF. The sequenced DNA is TGTGCCAGCAGTGCTGGGCACGACGGCAATCAGCCCCAGCATTTT.